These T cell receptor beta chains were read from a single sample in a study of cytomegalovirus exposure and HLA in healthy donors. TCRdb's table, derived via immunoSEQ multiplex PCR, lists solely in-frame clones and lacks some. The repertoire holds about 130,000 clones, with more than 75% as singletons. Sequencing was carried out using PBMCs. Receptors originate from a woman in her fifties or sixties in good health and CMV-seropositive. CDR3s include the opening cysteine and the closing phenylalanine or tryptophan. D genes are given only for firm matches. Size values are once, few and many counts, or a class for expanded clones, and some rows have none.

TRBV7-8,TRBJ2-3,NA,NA,CASSSPWRGTDTQYF,TGTGCCAGCAGCTCCCCCTGGCGGGGAACAGATACGCAGTATTTT
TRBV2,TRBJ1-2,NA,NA,CASGAGPNYGYTF,TGTGCCAGCGGCGCAGGGCCTAACTATGGCTACACCTTC
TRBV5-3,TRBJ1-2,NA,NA,CARSLVPGGNYGYTF,TGTGCCAGAAGCTTGGTCCCCGGGGGGAACTATGGCTACACCTTC
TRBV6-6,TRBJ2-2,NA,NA,CASSSRQSGGELFF,TGTGCCAGCAGTTCCCGACAGTCCGGCGGGGAGCTGTTTTTT
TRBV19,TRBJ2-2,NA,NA,CATTRRHSNTGELFF,TGTGCCACCACGAGGAGGCACTCGAACACCGGGGAGCTGTTTTTT
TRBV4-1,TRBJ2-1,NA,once,CASSQDTGRGYNEQFF,TGCGCCAGCAGCCAAGATACGGGCCGGGGCTACAATGAGCAGTTCTTC
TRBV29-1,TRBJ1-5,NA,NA,CSVEEHSNQPQHF,TGCAGCGTTGAAGAACATAGCAATCAGCCCCAGCATTTT
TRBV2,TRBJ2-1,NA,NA,CATRQESPLKKQFF,TGTGCCACCCGACAGGAGTCACCATTAAAGAAGCAGTTCTTC
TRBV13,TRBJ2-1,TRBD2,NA,CASSFGLAGDHEQFF,TGTGCCAGCAGCTTTGGACTAGCGGGGGACCATGAGCAGTTCTTC
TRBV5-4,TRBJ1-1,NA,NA,CASSFGISEAFF,TGTGCCAGCAGCTTCGGGATTTCGGAAGCTTTCTTT
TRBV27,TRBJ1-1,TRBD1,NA,CASWMTGATEAFF,TGTGCCAGCTGGATGACAGGGGCCACTGAAGCTTTCTTT
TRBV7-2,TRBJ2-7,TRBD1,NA,CASSHQRTGNYEQYF,TGTGCCAGCAGCCACCAACGGACAGGGAATTACGAGCAGTACTTC
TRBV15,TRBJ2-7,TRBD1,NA,CATSRDRTGAEQYF,TGTGCCACCAGCAGAGACCGGACAGGGGCCGAGCAGTACTTC
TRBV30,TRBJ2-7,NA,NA,CAWSPQGDEQYF,TGTGCCTGGAGTCCACAGGGAGACGAGCAGTACTTC
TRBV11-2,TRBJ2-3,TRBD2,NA,CASSLALAGLTDTQYF,TGTGCCAGCAGCTTAGCATTAGCGGGCCTCACAGATACGCAGTATTTT
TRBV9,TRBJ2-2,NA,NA,CASSVGTGYTGELFF,TGTGCCAGCAGCGTAGGCACAGGGTATACCGGGGAGCTGTTTTTT
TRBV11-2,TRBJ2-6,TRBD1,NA,CASGFAGTGISGANVLTF,TGTGCCAGCGGATTTGCCGGGACAGGGATCTCTGGGGCCAACGTCCTGACTTTC
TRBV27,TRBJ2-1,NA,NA,CASCRGSYGSEGNEQFF,TGTGCCAGCTGCCGTGGGTCCTACGGCTCGGAGGGGAATGAGCAGTTCTTC
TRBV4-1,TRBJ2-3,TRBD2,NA,CASSQVTSGSTDTQYF,TGCGCCAGCAGCCAAGTCACTAGCGGGAGCACAGATACGCAGTATTTT
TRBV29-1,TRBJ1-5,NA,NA,CSVVTGPNQPQHF,TGCAGCGTTGTGACAGGCCCCAATCAGCCCCAGCATTTT
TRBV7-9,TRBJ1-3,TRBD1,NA,CASSFGQVVSGNTIYF,TGTGCCAGCAGTTTCGGACAGGTAGTCTCTGGAAACACCATATATTTT
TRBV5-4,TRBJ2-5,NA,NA,CASSSGSYQETQYF,TGTGCCAGCAGCTCTGGGAGTTACCAAGAGACCCAGTACTTC
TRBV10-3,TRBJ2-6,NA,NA,CAISEGPGSGANVLTF,TGTGCCATCAGTGAGGGTCCAGGCTCTGGGGCCAACGTCCTGACTTTC
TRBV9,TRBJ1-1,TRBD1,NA,CASSGRGRTEAFF,TGTGCCAGCAGCGGCAGGGGGCGCACTGAAGCTTTCTTT
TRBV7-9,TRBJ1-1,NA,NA,CASSLGDVGGTEAFF,TGTGCCAGCAGCTTAGGAGATGTGGGAGGGACTGAAGCTTTCTTT
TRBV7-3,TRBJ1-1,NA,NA,CASSSGHNAEAFF,TGTGCCAGCAGCTCTGGACACAACGCTGAAGCTTTCTTT
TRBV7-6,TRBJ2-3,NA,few,CASSSADTQYF,TGTGCCAGCAGCTCGGCAGATACGCAGTATTTT
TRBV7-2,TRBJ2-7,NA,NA,CASSLVAGADEQYF,TGTGCCAGCAGCTTAGTTGCGGGGGCCGACGAGCAGTACTTC
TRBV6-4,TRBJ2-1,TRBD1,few,CASSERTGGNNEQFF,TGTGCCAGCAGTGAGCGTACAGGGGGCAACAATGAGCAGTTCTTC
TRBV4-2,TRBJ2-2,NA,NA,CASKRESATGELFF,TGTGCCAGCAAGAGGGAGTCGGCCACCGGGGAGCTGTTTTTT
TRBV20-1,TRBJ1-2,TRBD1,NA,CSALTGSGYTF,TGCAGTGCCTTGACAGGGTCTGGCTACACCTTC
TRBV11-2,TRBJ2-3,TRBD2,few,CASSFALLAGVTDTQYF,TGTGCCAGCAGCTTCGCATTACTAGCGGGAGTCACAGATACGCAGTATTTT
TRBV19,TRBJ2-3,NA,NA,CASSRVAAYTDTQYF,TGTGCCAGTAGTAGGGTAGCGGCATACACAGATACGCAGTATTTT
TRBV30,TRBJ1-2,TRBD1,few,CAWRGTGENYGYTF,TGTGCCTGGAGGGGGACAGGGGAGAACTATGGCTACACCTTC
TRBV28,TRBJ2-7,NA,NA,CASSSAPGGIYEQYF,TGTGCCAGCAGTTCCGCGCCTGGGGGCATATACGAGCAGTACTTC
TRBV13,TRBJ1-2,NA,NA,CASSGAGEAYGYTF,TGTGCCAGCAGTGGGGCAGGGGAAGCCTACGGCTACACCTTC
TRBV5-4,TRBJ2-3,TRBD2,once,CASSTTPLAGGHDTQYF,TGTGCCAGCAGCACAACCCCTTTAGCGGGAGGTCACGATACGCAGTATTTT